This T cell receptor beta chain was retrieved from a study of T cell repertoires in cytomegalovirus infection. Study-wide context: From public TCR beta signatures came an indication of both CMV infection and matching HLA type. Study observations and caveats: Of the TCR beta families, the public ones yielded a cumulative frequency that identified carriers of CMV plus the relevant HLA.

TCRdb recomputed calls from the reads with MiXCR, one row per CDR3 protein. This table has 150,000 to 180,000 distinct CDR3 sequences, around 24% appearing once. This clonotype was observed a few times. Its target is unknown. CDR3 length equals 17 residues. V lost 5 bases to trimming and J lost 2 bases; unmatched junction nucleotides: 7. Germline CDR1 and CDR2: SEHNR and FQNEAQ (reference sequence). This rearrangement joins TRBV7-9 to TRBJ2-3; 13 bases agree with TRBD2. Sequenced sample: PBMCs. This clonotype was obtained from a human donor in good health (CMV status not recorded). Some clones in this sample may be carry-over from other donors' samples. The CDR3 is CASSPRTSGGPTDTQYF. The CDR3 DNA sequence: TGTGCCAGCAGCCCTCGGACTAGCGGGGGACCCACAGATACGCAGTATTTT.